This T cell receptor beta chain comes out of a study of cytomegalovirus exposure and HLA in healthy donors. The ends lost 4 bases at V and 2 bases at J; junction bases unmatched: 7. This CDR3 comprises 16 residues. Germline V gene lookup returns CDR1 KGHSH and CDR2 LQKENI. The PCR employed 60 Vbeta primers together with 13 Jbeta primers. Data came from immunoSEQ multiplex PCR; TCRdb stores just in-frame clones and leaves some out. The table has around 130,000 clones, 74% seen once; the top ten hold around 7%. The table lists this clone with a few counts. The sequenced material came from PBMCs. The origin of this receptor is a man aged 40-49 years in good health and CMV-seropositive. The chain couples TRBV18 to TRBJ1-4, with 7 positions matching TRBD1. As DNA, the CDR3 is TGTGCCAGCTCACAGCAACAGGGGAATACTAATGAAAAACTGTTTTTT. Its protein is CASSQQQGNTNEKLFF.